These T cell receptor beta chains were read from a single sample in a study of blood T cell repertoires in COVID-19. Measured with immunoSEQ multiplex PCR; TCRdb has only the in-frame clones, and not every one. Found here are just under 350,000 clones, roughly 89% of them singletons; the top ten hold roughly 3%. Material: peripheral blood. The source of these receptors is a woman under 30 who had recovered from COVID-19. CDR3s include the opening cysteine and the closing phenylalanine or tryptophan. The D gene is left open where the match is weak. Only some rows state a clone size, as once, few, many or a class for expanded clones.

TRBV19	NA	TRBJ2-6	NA	TGTGCCAGCCGCGCAGGGGCTGGGGCCAACGTCCTGACTTTC	CASRAGAGANVLTF
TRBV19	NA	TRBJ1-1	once	TGTGCCAGTACGGCGGCGGCGACGAACACTGAAGCTTTCTTT	CASTAAATNTEAFF
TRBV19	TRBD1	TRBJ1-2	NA	TGTGCCAGTAGGAAAAACAGGGGCCTCTATGGCTACACCTTC	CASRKNRGLYGYTF
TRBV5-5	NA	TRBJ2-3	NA	TGTGCCAGCAGTACCGACAGACCAGATACGCAGTATTTT	CASSTDRPDTQYF
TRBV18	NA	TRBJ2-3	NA	TGTGCCAGCTCACCACGTCGGGAGACAGATACGCAGTATTTT	CASSPRRETDTQYF
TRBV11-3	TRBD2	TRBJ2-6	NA	TGTGCCAGCAGCTCTGGTCCTAGCGGGAGGCCCAGCTCTGGGGCCAACGTCCTGACTTTC	CASSSGPSGRPSSGANVLTF
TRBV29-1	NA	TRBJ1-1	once	TGCAGCGTCACAGGGCCGGGAACTGAAGCTTTCTTT	CSVTGPGTEAFF
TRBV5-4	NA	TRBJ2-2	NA	TGTGCCAGCAGTATTGCCGGTCTAAACACCGGGGAGCTGTTTTTT	CASSIAGLNTGELFF
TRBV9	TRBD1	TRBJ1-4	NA	TGTGCCAGCAGCAAAACAGGGGTAGGGGAAAAACTGTTTTTT	CASSKTGVGEKLFF
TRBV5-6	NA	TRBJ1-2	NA	TGTGCCAGCAGCTTGAAAGCCCCCCTGGGCTACACCTTC	CASSLKAPLGYTF
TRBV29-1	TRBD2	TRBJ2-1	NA	TGCAGCGTTTTAATAGCGGGAGGATTCTATGAGCAGTTCTTC	CSVLIAGGFYEQFF
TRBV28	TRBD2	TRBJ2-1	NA	TGTGCCAGCAGAGGAGGGACTAGAAGGATGAATGAGCAGTTCTTC	CASRGGTRRMNEQFF
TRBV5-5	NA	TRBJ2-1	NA	TGTGCCAGCAGGACCTCCGTAGGGGCCGGCAATGAGCAGTTCTTC	CASRTSVGAGNEQFF
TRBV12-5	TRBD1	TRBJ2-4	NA	TGTGCTAGTGGTTTGACAGGGGGCAACATTCAGTACTTC	CASGLTGGNIQYF
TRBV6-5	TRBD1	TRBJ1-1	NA	TGTGCCAGCAGTAAGAAGACAGGGGGCACTGAAGCTTTCTTT	CASSKKTGGTEAFF
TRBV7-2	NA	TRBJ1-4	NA	TGTGCCAGCAGCTTGGACAGAGAAAAACTGTTTTTT	CASSLDREKLFF
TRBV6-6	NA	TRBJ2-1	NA	TGTGCCAGCAGTTACGGCACTACTAACAATGAGCAGTTCTTC	CASSYGTTNNEQFF
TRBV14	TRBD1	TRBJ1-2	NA	TGTGCCAGCAGCCAAGTAGCAGGGACAGGCCGGGATGGCTACACCTTC	CASSQVAGTGRDGYTF
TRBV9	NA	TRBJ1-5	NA	TGTGCCAGCAGCGTAGGGGCAGGGCGTCAGCCCCAGCATTTT	CASSVGAGRQPQHF
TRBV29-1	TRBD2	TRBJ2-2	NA	TGCAGCGCGGGCCCCTTAGCGGGAGGGCGGACCGGGGAGCTGTTTTTT	CSAGPLAGGRTGELFF